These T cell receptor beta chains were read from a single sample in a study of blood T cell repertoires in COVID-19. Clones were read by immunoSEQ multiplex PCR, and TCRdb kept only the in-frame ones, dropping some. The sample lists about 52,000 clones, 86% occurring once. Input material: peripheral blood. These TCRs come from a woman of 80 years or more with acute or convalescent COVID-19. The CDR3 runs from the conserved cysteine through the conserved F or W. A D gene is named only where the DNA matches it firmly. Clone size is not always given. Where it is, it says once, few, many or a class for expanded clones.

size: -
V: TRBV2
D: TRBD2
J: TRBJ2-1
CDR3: CASSPGLAGGEGEQFF
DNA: TGTGCCAGCAGTCCCGGACTAGCGGGGGGGGAAGGGGAGCAGTTCTTC

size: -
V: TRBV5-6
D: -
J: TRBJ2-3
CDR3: CASSLGGTSTDTQYF
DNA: TGTGCCAGCAGCTTGGGCGGAACTAGCACAGATACGCAGTATTTT

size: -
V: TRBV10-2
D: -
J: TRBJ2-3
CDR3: CASSESPTSTDTQYF
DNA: TGCGCCAGCAGTGAGTCCCCGACTAGCACAGATACGCAGTATTTT

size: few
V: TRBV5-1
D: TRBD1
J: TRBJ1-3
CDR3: CASSLGDRGNTIYF
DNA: TGCGCCAGCAGCCTGGGGGACAGGGGAAACACCATATATTTT

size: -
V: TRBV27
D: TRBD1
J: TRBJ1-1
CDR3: CASSLRTGGNTEAFF
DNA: TGTGCCAGCAGTTTAAGGACAGGGGGGAACACTGAAGCTTTCTTT

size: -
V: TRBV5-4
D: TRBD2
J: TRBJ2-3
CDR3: CASSQGLAGFPRTSTDTQYF
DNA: TGTGCCAGCAGCCAGGGACTAGCGGGATTTCCCCGGACTAGCACAGATACGCAGTATTTT

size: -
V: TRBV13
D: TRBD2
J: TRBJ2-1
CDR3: CASSSRARTSGNREQFF
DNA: TGTGCCAGCAGCTCCAGAGCCCGGACTAGCGGGAATCGCGAGCAGTTCTTC

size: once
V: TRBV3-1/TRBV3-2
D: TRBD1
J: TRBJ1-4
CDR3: CASSQSMTGEKLFF
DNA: TGTGCCAGCAGCCAGAGCATGACAGGGGAAAAACTGTTTTTT

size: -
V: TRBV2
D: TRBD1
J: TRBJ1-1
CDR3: CASSVETGVMNTEAFF
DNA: TGTGCCAGCAGTGTAGAGACAGGGGTAATGAACACTGAAGCTTTCTTT

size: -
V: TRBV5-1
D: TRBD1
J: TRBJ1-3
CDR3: CASSLEGANTIYF
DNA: TGCGCCAGCAGCTTGGAGGGGGCGAACACCATATATTTT

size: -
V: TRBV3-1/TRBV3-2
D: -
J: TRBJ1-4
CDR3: CASSQDRAKLFF
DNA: TGTGCCAGCAGCCAAGACAGGGCAAAACTGTTTTTT

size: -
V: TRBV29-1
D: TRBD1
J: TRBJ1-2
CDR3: CSVYRGLDYGYTF
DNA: TGCAGCGTTTACAGGGGGCTCGACTATGGCTACACCTTC

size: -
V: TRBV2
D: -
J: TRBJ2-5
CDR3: CASSEFWGEETQYF
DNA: TGTGCCAGCAGTGAATTCTGGGGGGAAGAGACCCAGTACTTC

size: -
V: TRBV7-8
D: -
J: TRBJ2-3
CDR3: CASSPFTQLKGTDTQYF
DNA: TGTGCCAGCAGCCCCTTCACACAGCTCAAAGGCACAGATACGCAGTATTTT

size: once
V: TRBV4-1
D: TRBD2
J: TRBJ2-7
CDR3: CASSQGGRGRRNLHEQYF
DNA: TGCGCCAGCAGCCAAGGCGGGAGGGGGCGACGTAATCTCCACGAGCAGTACTTC

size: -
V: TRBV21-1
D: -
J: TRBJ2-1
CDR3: CASSSLTCPEGQFF
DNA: TGTGCCAGCAGCTCTTTGACTTGCCCTGAGGGGCAGTTCTTC

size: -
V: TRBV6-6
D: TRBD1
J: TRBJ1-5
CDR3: CASSPTGGQPQHF
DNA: TGTGCCAGCAGCCCGACAGGGGGTCAGCCCCAGCATTTT

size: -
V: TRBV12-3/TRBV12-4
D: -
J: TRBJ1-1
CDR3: CASSFGRSTEAFF
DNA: TGTGCCAGCAGTTTCGGGAGGAGCACTGAAGCTTTCTTT

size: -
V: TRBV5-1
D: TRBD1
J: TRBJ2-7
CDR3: CASSSGTGYPEQYF
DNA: TGCGCCAGCAGCTCCGGGACAGGGTACCCCGAGCAGTACTTC

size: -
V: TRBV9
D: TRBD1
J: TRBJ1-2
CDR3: CASSPGQGEYYGYTF
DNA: TGTGCCAGCAGCCCTGGACAGGGGGAGTACTATGGCTACACCTTC

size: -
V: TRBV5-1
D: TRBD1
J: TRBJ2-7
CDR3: CASSLAGTGVSEQYF
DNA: TGCGCCAGCAGCTTGGCCGGGACAGGGGTTAGCGAGCAGTACTTC

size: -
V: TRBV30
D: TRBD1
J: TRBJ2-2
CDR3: CAWSTTGGPAGELFF
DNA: TGTGCCTGGAGCACTACAGGGGGACCGGCCGGGGAGCTGTTTTTT

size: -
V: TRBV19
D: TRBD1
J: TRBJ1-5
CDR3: CASSGPRTGHSNQPQHF
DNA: TGTGCCAGTAGTGGGCCCCGGACAGGACATAGCAATCAGCCCCAGCATTTT

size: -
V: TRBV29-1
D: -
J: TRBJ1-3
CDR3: CSVVQDRLGTIYF
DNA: TGCAGCGTTGTACAGGATCGTCTCGGCACCATATATTTT

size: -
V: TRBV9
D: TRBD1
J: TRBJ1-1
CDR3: CASSVSDRADGEAFF
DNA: TGTGCCAGCAGCGTAAGTGACAGGGCTGATGGTGAAGCTTTCTTT

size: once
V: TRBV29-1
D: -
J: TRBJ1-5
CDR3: CSESDGNNQPQHF
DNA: TGCAGCGAGTCCGACGGGAACAATCAGCCCCAGCATTTT

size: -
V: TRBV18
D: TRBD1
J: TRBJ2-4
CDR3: CASSPADREGIQYF
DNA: TGTGCCAGCTCACCGGCGGACAGGGAAGGCATTCAGTACTTC

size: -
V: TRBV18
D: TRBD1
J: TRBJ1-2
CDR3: CASSPGQGNYGYTF
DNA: TGTGCCAGCTCACCGGGACAGGGGAACTATGGCTACACCTTC

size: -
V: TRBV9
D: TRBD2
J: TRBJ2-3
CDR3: CASSVSGRTDTQYF
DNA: TGTGCCAGCAGCGTTAGCGGGAGAACAGATACGCAGTATTTT

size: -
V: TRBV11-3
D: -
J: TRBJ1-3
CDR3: CASSSGGGNTIYF
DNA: TGTGCCAGCAGCTCAGGTGGGGGAAACACCATATATTTT

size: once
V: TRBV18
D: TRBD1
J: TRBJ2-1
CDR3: CASSGGQGPYNEQFF
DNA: TGTGCCAGCTCAGGTGGACAGGGGCCCTACAATGAGCAGTTCTTC

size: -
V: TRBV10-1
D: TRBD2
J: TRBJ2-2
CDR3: CASSRGGPNTGELFF
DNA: TGCGCCAGCAGCCGCGGGGGGCCAAACACCGGGGAGCTGTTTTTT

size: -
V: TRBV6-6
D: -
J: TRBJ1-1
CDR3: CASSRTGNTEAFF
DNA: TGTGCCAGCAGCCGGACTGGGAACACTGAAGCTTTCTTT

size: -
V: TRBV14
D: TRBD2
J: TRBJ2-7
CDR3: CASSLRLAGGREQYF
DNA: TGTGCCAGCAGCCTCAGACTAGCGGGGGGGCGTGAGCAGTACTTC

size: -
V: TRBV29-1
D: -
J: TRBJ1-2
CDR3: CSVGGSHYGYTF
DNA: TGCAGCGTTGGAGGATCACACTATGGCTACACCTTC

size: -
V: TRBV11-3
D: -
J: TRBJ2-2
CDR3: CASGGTNTGELFF
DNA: TGTGCCAGCGGGGGGACGAACACCGGGGAGCTGTTTTTT

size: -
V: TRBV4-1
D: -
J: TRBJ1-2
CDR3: CASSQPTTATYGYTF
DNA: TGCGCCAGCAGCCAACCCACGACAGCCACCTATGGCTACACCTTC

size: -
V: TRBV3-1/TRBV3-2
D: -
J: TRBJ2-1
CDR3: CASSQVGGMEQFF
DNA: TGTGCCAGCAGCCAAGTAGGCGGGATGGAGCAGTTCTTC

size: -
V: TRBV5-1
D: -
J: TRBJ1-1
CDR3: CASSLTGGTEAFF
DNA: TGCGCCAGCAGCTTGACGGGGGGGACTGAAGCTTTCTTT

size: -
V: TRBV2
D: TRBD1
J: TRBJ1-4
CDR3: CASRQGLRLNEKLFF
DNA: TGTGCCAGCAGACAGGGGTTACGGCTGAATGAAAAACTGTTTTTT

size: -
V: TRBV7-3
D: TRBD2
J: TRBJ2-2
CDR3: CASSLSPTSVGELFF
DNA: TGTGCCAGCAGCTTAAGTCCGACTAGCGTTGGGGAGCTGTTTTTT

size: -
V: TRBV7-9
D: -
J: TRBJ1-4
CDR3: CASSSRATNEKLFF
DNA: TGTGCCAGCAGCTCCAGGGCAACTAATGAAAAACTGTTTTTT

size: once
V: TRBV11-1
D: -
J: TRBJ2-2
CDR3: CASTATSKGRAGELFF
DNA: TGTGCCAGCACCGCGACATCAAAAGGCCGCGCCGGGGAGCTGTTTTTT

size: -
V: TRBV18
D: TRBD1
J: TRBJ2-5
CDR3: CASSPLQGEAETQYF
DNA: TGTGCCAGCTCACCACTACAGGGGGAGGCGGAGACCCAGTACTTC

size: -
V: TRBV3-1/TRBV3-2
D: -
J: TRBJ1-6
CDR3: CASSPRGLRNSPLHF
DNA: TGTGCCAGCAGCCCCAGGGGTCTCCGGAATTCACCCCTCCACTTT

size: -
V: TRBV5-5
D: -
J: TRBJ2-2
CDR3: CASSLPWTGGAGELFF
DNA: TGTGCCAGCAGCTTGCCTTGGACAGGCGGGGCCGGGGAGCTGTTTTTT